These T cell receptor beta chains were read from a single sample in a study of T cell responses to AZD1222 COVID-19 vaccine. Assay used: immunoSEQ multiplex PCR; TCRdb lists only in-frame clones, some missing. The sample yields 100,000 to 150,000 clones, around 83% seen once. Sequences were derived from peripheral blood, sampled 28 days after the second AZD1222 dose. These receptors originate from an adult who received the AZD1222 COVID-19 vaccine. The CDR3 runs from the conserved cysteine through the conserved F or W. D genes are given only for firm matches. Clone size is shown for a subset of rows, as once, few, many or a class of expanded clone.

TRBD2	NA	TRBV5-4	14	TRBJ2-3	TGTGCCAGCAGCTTTAGCGGGGTGACAGATACGCAGTATTTT	CASSFSGVTDTQYF
TRBD1	NA	TRBV4-1	17	TRBJ1-2	TGCGCCAGCAGCCTAGATTCTGGGACAGCCTTTGTTTATGGCTACACCTTC	CASSLDSGTAFVYGYTF
TRBD1	NA	TRBV6-6	16	TRBJ1-1	TGTGCCAGCAGGTCGGGACAGCGTTTGACGAACACTGAAGCTTTCTTT	CASRSGQRLTNTEAFF
TRBD2	many	TRBV4-1	17	TRBJ2-7	TGCGCCAGCAGTCCGTCTTCTAGCGGGGGGACCCCCTACGAGCAGTACTTC	CASSPSSSGGTPYEQYF
NA	NA	TRBV7-2	15	TRBJ1-5	TGTGCCAGCAGCCCCGGACAGACCAGCAATCAGCCCCAGCATTTT	CASSPGQTSNQPQHF
NA	NA	TRBV19	14	TRBJ1-5	TGTGCCAGTAGGATGGGGCGGGGGCCTCAGCCCCAGCATTTT	CASRMGRGPQPQHF
TRBD2	few	TRBV5-5	19	TRBJ2-3	TGTGCCAGCAGCCGAACCCCCGGGACTAGCGGGGAAAACACAGATACGCAGTATTTT	CASSRTPGTSGENTDTQYF
NA	NA	TRBV11-1	12	TRBJ2-7	TGTGCCAGGAGCAGGGGCGCCTACGAGCAGTACTTC	CARSRGAYEQYF
NA	NA	TRBV6-5	13	TRBJ2-1	TGTGCCAGCAGTTACGGAGGAATCGATGAGCAGTTCTTC	CASSYGGIDEQFF
TRBD2	NA	TRBV9	14	TRBJ2-1	TGTGCCAGCAGCGTAGAACCTAGCGGCAATGAGCAGTTCTTC	CASSVEPSGNEQFF
NA	NA	TRBV7-9	15	TRBJ1-4	TGTGCCAGCAGTACCCAGGCCGCAACTAATGAAAAACTGTTTTTT	CASSTQAATNEKLFF
NA	NA	TRBV7-8	13	TRBJ1-1	TGTGCCAGCAGCCATAGGGTACAAACTGAAGCTTTCTTT	CASSHRVQTEAFF
NA	NA	TRBV9	16	TRBJ1-6	TGTGCCAGCAGAGATGAGGGGGAAGGCTATAATTCACCCCTCCACTTT	CASRDEGEGYNSPLHF
NA	NA	TRBV5-4	16	TRBJ2-3	TGTGCCAGCAGCCCGTTGGGGGCGTCAAGCACAGATACGCAGTATTTT	CASSPLGASSTDTQYF
TRBD1	NA	TRBV12-3/TRBV12-4	13	TRBJ1-1	TGTGCCACCAGGGGGGGGACGAACACTGAAGCTTTCTTT	CATRGGTNTEAFF
NA	NA	TRBV18	13	TRBJ1-1	TGTGCCAGCTCACCACGGGGGGGCTCTGAAGCTTTCTTT	CASSPRGGSEAFF
TRBD1	NA	TRBV18	16	TRBJ1-3	TGTGCCAGCTCACTACAGACAGGGGGCTATGGAAACACCATATATTTT	CASSLQTGGYGNTIYF
NA	NA	TRBV10-2	12	TRBJ1-2	TGCGCCAGCAGTATGGACAGCTATGGCTACACCTTC	CASSMDSYGYTF
NA	NA	TRBV3-1/TRBV3-2	16	TRBJ2-3	TGTGCCAGCAGCCAAGCAAGCGGATATAGCACAGATACGCAGTATTTT	CASSQASGYSTDTQYF
NA	NA	TRBV5-5	15	TRBJ2-1	TGTGCCAGCAGCTTGGCCGAGACAACCTACAATGAGCAGTTCTTC	CASSLAETTYNEQFF
NA	once	TRBV2	12	TRBJ2-7	TGTGCCAGCAGTGAAGCGAAGGACGAGCAGTACTTC	CASSEAKDEQYF
NA	NA	TRBV28	12	TRBJ1-4	TGTGCCAGCAGTTCGCGTAATGAAAAACTGTTTTTT	CASSSRNEKLFF
TRBD1	NA	TRBV5-6	17	TRBJ2-7	TGTGCCAGCAGCTTGTTTTTTTGGACAGGGGGTTCCTACGAGCAGTACTTC	CASSLFFWTGGSYEQYF
NA	once	TRBV19	13	TRBJ2-5	TGTGCCAGTACCAACACCGCCCAAGAGACCCAGTACTTC	CASTNTAQETQYF
NA	NA	TRBV10-3	16	TRBJ2-6	TGTGCCATCAGGGAGGACTACGGCTCTGGGGCCAACGTCCTGACTTTC	CAIREDYGSGANVLTF
NA	NA	TRBV18	13	TRBJ1-5	TGTGCCAGCTCCGACGGATCGGATCAGCCCCAGCATTTT	CASSDGSDQPQHF
TRBD1	many	TRBV9	13	TRBJ1-4	TGTGCCAGCAGCGTAGTGGGGGGGACAGGACTGTTTTTT	CASSVVGGTGLFF
NA	NA	TRBV4-1	16	TRBJ2-7	TGCGCCAGCAGCCAATCGGTCGGGGGGCCCTCCTACGAGCAGTACTTC	CASSQSVGGPSYEQYF
NA	NA	TRBV19	15	TRBJ2-4	TGTGCCAGTAGTATCGGCCCCACCAGGGGGGACATTCAGTACTTC	CASSIGPTRGDIQYF
NA	NA	TRBV7-3	12	TRBJ2-1	TGTGCCAACTTAGTTTTCGCCGATGAGCAGTTCTTC	CANLVFADEQFF
TRBD1	NA	TRBV6-5	16	TRBJ1-6	TGTGCCAGCAGTTACTCCAGGACAGGGGACAATTCACCCCTCCACTTT	CASSYSRTGDNSPLHF
NA	NA	TRBV5-1	13	TRBJ2-7	TGCGCCAGCAGCTTAGCTCCTTTGGGGGAGCAGTACTTC	CASSLAPLGEQYF
NA	NA	TRBV28	15	TRBJ2-5	TGTGCCAGCAGTCTACCACAGGGAGGGGGGGAGACCCAGTACTTC	CASSLPQGGGETQYF
NA	NA	TRBV7-8	11	TRBJ2-7	TGTGCCAGCAGCCCTCGATACGAGCAGTACTTC	CASSPRYEQYF
NA	NA	TRBV9	15	TRBJ1-6	TGTGCCAGCAGCGTAGGAGAACAGGGAGATTCACCCCTCCACTTT	CASSVGEQGDSPLHF
NA	NA	TRBV6-6	14	TRBJ1-5	TGTGCCAGCAGTTACGGAGGGTCGGGTCAGCCCCAGCATTTT	CASSYGGSGQPQHF
NA	once	TRBV6-7	12	TRBJ1-1	TGTGCCAGCAGTCACGGGGGGGAAGAGGCTTTCTTT	CASSHGGEEAFF
TRBD1	once	TRBV29-1	14	TRBJ1-1	TGCAGCGTTGGACAGGGGGCGATGAACACTGAAGCTTTCTTT	CSVGQGAMNTEAFF
TRBD1	once	TRBV18	15	TRBJ1-2	TGTGCCAGCTCACCTAGACAGGGAGACGGCGATGGCTACACCTTC	CASSPRQGDGDGYTF
TRBD2	NA	TRBV10-2	16	TRBJ2-1	TGCGCCAGCAGTGAGTTGCAGCGGGGAACCTACAATGAGCAGTTCTTC	CASSELQRGTYNEQFF
TRBD1	NA	TRBV7-9	15	TRBJ2-5	TGTGCCAGCAGCTTCTCATGGACAGGCCAAGAGACCCAGTACTTC	CASSFSWTGQETQYF
NA	NA	TRBV7-2	14	TRBJ1-5	TGTGCCAGCAGCGTCAGGGGTGGCAATCAGCCCCAGCATTTT	CASSVRGGNQPQHF
NA	NA	TRBV25-1	13	TRBJ1-6	TGTGCCAGCAGTGCCAAATTCGACAGTCCCCTCCACTTT	CASSAKFDSPLHF
NA	few	TRBV6-1	13	TRBJ2-7	TGTGCCAGCAGTGAGAGCAGGCCCTACGAGCAGTACTTC	CASSESRPYEQYF
TRBD2	NA	TRBV7-9	16	TRBJ2-7	TGTGCCAGCAGCAAGCCTAGCGGGGGGGCCTCTTACGAGCAGTACTTC	CASSKPSGGASYEQYF
TRBD1	once	TRBV19	15	TRBJ1-5	TGTGCCACTAGGGACAGGGGCTATAGCAATCAGCCCCAGCATTTT	CATRDRGYSNQPQHF
NA	NA	TRBV4-2	13	TRBJ2-7	TGTGCCAGCAGCCAAGAGTTGGTCCACGAGCAGTACTTC	CASSQELVHEQYF
TRBD1	NA	TRBV6-5	15	TRBJ2-3	TGTGCCAGCAGTACCCGACAGGGGGCCACAGATACGCAGTATTTT	CASSTRQGATDTQYF
TRBD1	NA	TRBV7-9	14	TRBJ2-7	TGTGCCAGCAGCTTAGATTACAGGGGAGTCGAGCAGTACTTC	CASSLDYRGVEQYF
NA	NA	TRBV27	12	TRBJ1-1	TGTGCCAGCAGCCAATCGGGGGCTGAAGCTTTCTTT	CASSQSGAEAFF
NA	NA	TRBV30	15	TRBJ1-3	TGTGCCTGCGTCGACAGGTTTTACTCTGGAAACACCATATATTTT	CACVDRFYSGNTIYF
NA	NA	TRBV7-9	11	TRBJ2-1	TGTGCCAGCACACAGGACAATGAGCAGTTCTTC	CASTQDNEQFF
NA	few	TRBV30	12	TRBJ1-1	TGTGCCTGGAGTGAGCCGAACACTGAAGCTTTCTTT	CAWSEPNTEAFF
NA	once	TRBV5-1	12	TRBJ2-5	TGCGCCAGCAGCTTGACCCAAACCGCCCAGTACTTC	CASSLTQTAQYF